The sample holds many counts of the clone carrying this T cell receptor (beta chain). The antigen is undetermined. Together with a sample-barcoded 5' primer, a J-beta primer mix was included in a second PCR lasting roughly 6 to 12 cycles. TCRdb passed the 5' RACE reads through MiXCR, listing each CDR3 protein once. Of roughly 1,700,000 distinct CDR3 sequences listed, about 30% are singletons. Deletions cut 3 bases from V and 5 bases from J, with 8 bases between. This CDR3 spans 12 amino acids. The sample comes from a study of blood T cells in healthy people across ages. Turning to the study itself: Roughly one uniquely barcoded beta molecule per two T cells was captured. Study-wide points: Strong correlation linked observed beta diversity and percent naive T cells. Diversity figures derived from one million T cells were judged to underestimate the true value.

The sample providers were healthy Caucasian people from Russia, aged about 6 to 95. The sequenced material came from blood. The genes are TRBV12-3 or TRBV12-4 and TRBJ2-7; D is unclear. This clonotype originated in a woman between 25 and 40 years old in good health. This CDR3 is CASSLISDEQYF. The CDR3 bases are TGTGCCAGCAGTTTGATCTCGGACGAGCAGTACTTC.